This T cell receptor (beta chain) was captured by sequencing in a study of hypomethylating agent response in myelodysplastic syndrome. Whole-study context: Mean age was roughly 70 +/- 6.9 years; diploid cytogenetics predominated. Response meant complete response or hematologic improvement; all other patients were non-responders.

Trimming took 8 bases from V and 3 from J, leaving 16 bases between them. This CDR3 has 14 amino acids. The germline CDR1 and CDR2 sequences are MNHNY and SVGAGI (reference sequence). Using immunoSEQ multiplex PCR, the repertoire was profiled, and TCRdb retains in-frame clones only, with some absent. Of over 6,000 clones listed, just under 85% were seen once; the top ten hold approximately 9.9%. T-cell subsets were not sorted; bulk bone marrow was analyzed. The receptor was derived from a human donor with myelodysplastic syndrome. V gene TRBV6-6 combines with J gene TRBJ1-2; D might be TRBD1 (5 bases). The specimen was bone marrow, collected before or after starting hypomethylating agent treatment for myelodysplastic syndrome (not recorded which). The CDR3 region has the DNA TGTGCCAGCTCCCCAGGGCTGTTAGACTATGGCTACACCTTC. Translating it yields CASSPGLLDYGYTF.